This T cell receptor (beta chain) was documented in a study of response to subunit inactivated influenza vaccine. Study findings and constraints: The authors suggested that every seasonal influenza vaccination recruits few new T cells.

TCRdb re-called the RT-PCR reads with MiXCR, one entry per CDR3 protein. This sample has about 160,000 distinct CDR3 sequences; roughly a tenth occur once, and the top ten carry 9.5% to 15%. There are 14 residues in the CDR3. In germline, CDR1 is SGHDN, CDR2 FVKESK. V was trimmed by 5 bases and J by 2 bases, leaving 11 bases between them. This clonotype appeared a few times. Its antigen is undetermined. This chain links TRBV14 with TRBJ2-3; tentative D call: TRBD1 (5 bases). This receptor was identified in a man in his fifties or sixties who received an inactivated influenza vaccine. The source material was non-naive T cells sorted from PBMCs, sampled 35 to 45 days after vaccination. The CDR3 bases are TGTGCCAGCAGCGACAGTGCGCACACAGATACGCAGTATTTT. Encoded protein: CASSDSAHTDTQYF.